What follows are 23 T cell receptor beta chains derived from one specimen sequenced in a study of beta chain features in type 1 diabetes. Expressed TCRB transcripts were sequenced because the entire RNA isolate underwent reverse transcription. Sequencing used immunoSEQ multiplex PCR; TCRdb keeps in-frame clones, though not all of them. The sample carries hundreds of thousands of clones, 8% to 13% recorded once. The sample was naive CD4+ T cells from blood. The receptor source for this set is a woman aged 25 to 39 in good health.

This clone was counted only a few times. The CDR3 spells CASNTSPGLGGNIQYF. CDR3 bases: TGTGCCAGCAACACCTCTCCTGGACTAGGGGGTAACATTCAGTACTTC. The V call is TRBV5-4, the J call TRBJ2-4; D possibly corresponds to TRBD2 (7 bases). The length of the CDR3 is 16 residues. Germline V lookup: CDR1 SGHNT, CDR2 YYREEE (reference sequence). Trimming took off 6 bases at V and 7 bases at J, with 23 bases between the two ends.

The sample holds a few counts of this clone. This sequence joins TRBV7-9 and TRBJ2-2; D remains ambiguous. Germline lookup yields CDR1 SEHNR and CDR2 FQNEAQ (reference sequence). Between the trimmed V and J ends, which lost 5 bases and 1 base, there was a span of 11 bases. The CDR3 has 15 residues. The CDR3 nucleotides read TGTGCCAGCAGCGCCGCCGCACTGAACACCGGGGAGCTGTTTTTT. Translating gives CASSAAALNTGELFF.

This clone has just a few counts. This chain uses TRBV30 with TRBJ1-5; D ambiguous. Germline V gene sequence: CDR1 GTSNPN, CDR2 SVGIG (reference sequence). Trimming pared 4 bases from V and 0 bases from J, leaving 10 bases between. This CDR3 region has 14 residues. DNA of the CDR3: TGTGCCTGGAATAGCCAGCTTAGCAATCAGCCCCAGCATTTT. It specifies CAWNSQLSNQPQHF.

This clone turned up a few times. The chain employs TRBV19 and TRBJ2-7; 7 nucleotides align to TRBD1. Looked up from germline, CDR1 is LNHDA and CDR2 is SQIVND (reference sequence). There are 11 residues in the CDR3. Trimming at V came to 5 bases and at J to 5 bases, leaving 0 bases not matched to a gene. CDR3 residues: CASSDRDEQYF. CDR3 DNA sequence: TGTGCCAGTAGTGACAGGGACGAGCAGTACTTC.

This clone was counted only a few times. This rearrangement joins TRBV6-4 to TRBJ2-3, with 9 bases identical to TRBD1. Germline lookup yields CDR1 MRHNA and CDR2 SNTAGT. CDR3 length: 15 residues. V lost 6 bases, J lost 6 bases, and 10 bases stayed unmatched. Here the CDR3 reads CASSGTGTMGDTQYF. The CDR3 coding sequence is TGTGCCAGCAGCGGGACAGGGACAATGGGGGATACGCAGTATTTT.

The chain uses TRBV30 and TRBJ2-3, with TRBD1 identical over 10 bases. CDR3 length: 15 amino acids. Germline CDR1 GTSNPN, CDR2 SVGIG (reference sequence). The trim removed 2 bases at V and 3 bases at J, leaving 5 bases unmatched. CDR3 DNA: TGTGCCTGGAGTTTGGGACAGGGGCGGACAGATACGCAGTATTTT. Its protein is CAWSLGQGRTDTQYF.

This clone has only a few counts. The chain joins TRBV5-1 to TRBJ2-1; D possibly corresponds to TRBD2 (6 bases). The V gene's germline CDR1 is SGHRS and CDR2 YFSETQ. The V end was cut by 0 bases, the J end by 8 bases, with 18 bases between. The CDR3 is 16 residues long. CDR3 sequence reads: CASSLGLGLGRDEQFF. The CDR3 DNA reads as TGCGCCAGCAGCTTGGGGTTGGGACTCGGAAGGGATGAGCAGTTCTTC.

This clone appeared a few times. The chain recombines TRBV2 with TRBJ2-1; D may be TRBD2 (5 bases). CDR3 length: 14 residues. Germline lookup yields CDR1 SNHLY and CDR2 FYNNEI. Trimming pared 7 bases from V and 2 bases from J, leaving 12 bases between. CDR3 nucleotide sequence: TGTGCCAGCACCCCGGGGAACGCCTACAATGAGCAGTTCTTC. This translates into CASTPGNAYNEQFF.

The chain combines TRBV9 with TRBJ1-1; no definite D call. Germline CDR1 reads SGDLS; CDR2 reads YYNGEE. Trimming removed 1 base at V and 1 base at J, with 5 bases between. CDR3 length equals 13 residues. This CDR3 reads CASSVRRNTEAFF. The CDR3, as DNA: TGTGCCAGCAGCGTAAGGAGGAACACTGAAGCTTTCTTT.

This clone was counted only a few times. The rearrangement links TRBV18 to TRBJ2-1; tentative D call: TRBD1 (5 bases). Germline-derived CDR1 and CDR2 are KGHSH and LQKENI. V shed 3 bases and J shed 8 bases, with 11 bases lying between them. This CDR3 is built from 13 residues. Here the CDR3 reads CASSPDSRDEQFF. The CDR3 DNA reads as TGTGCCAGCTCACCCGACAGCCGTGATGAGCAGTTCTTC.

The chain links TRBV2 to TRBJ2-5; 9 bases fit TRBD2. The CDR3 consists of 14 residues. Losses at the gene ends were 4 bases for V and 4 bases for J; bases not matched to a gene: 4. Germline CDR1 reads SNHLY; CDR2 reads FYNNEI. The DNA for the CDR3 is TGTGCCAGCAGTGCTAGTAGCGGGAGAGAGACCCAGTACTTC. Translated: CASSASSGRETQYF.

The chain links TRBV7-2 to TRBJ1-5, with 7 nucleotides matching TRBD1. Per the germline V gene, CDR1 is SGHTA and CDR2 is FQGNSA. This CDR3 comprises 14 residues. V lost 5 bases, J lost 4 bases, and 5 bases stayed unmatched. The CDR3 nucleotides are TGTGCCAGCAGCCTCAACAGGGGAAATCAGCCCCAGCATTTT. Translation: CASSLNRGNQPQHF.

This clone was observed a few times. The rearrangement joins TRBV7-2 to TRBJ2-3, with a possible D match to TRBD2 (6 bases). V shed 5 bases and J shed 6 bases, with 21 bases lying between them. CDR1 is SGHTA and CDR2 is FQGNSA in the germline V gene. The CDR3 covers 16 residues. Written as DNA, the CDR3 is TGTGCCAGCAGCCCCCGTGAAAATAAGGCGGGGGATACGCAGTATTTT. It encodes CASSPRENKAGDTQYF.

There are a few counts of this clone. The V and J genes are TRBV6-6 and TRBJ1-5; D not resolved. This CDR3 comprises 12 residues. From germline, CDR1 is MNHNY and CDR2 SVGAGI (reference sequence). The V and J ends lost 6 bases and 3 bases respectively, with 6 bases between them. The CDR3 region is CASREANQPQHF. The CDR3 DNA follows: TGTGCCAGCAGAGAGGCCAATCAGCCCCAGCATTTT.

This chain uses TRBV29-1 with TRBJ2-7; tentatively, D is TRBD2 (5 bases). V lost 7 bases and J lost 0, with 7 bases in between. Germline V gene lookup returns CDR1 SQVTM and CDR2 ANQGSEA. The CDR3 has 11 amino acids. The CDR3 DNA sequence: TGCAGCGGGGAGAACTCCTACGAGCAGTACTTC. Translating gives CSGENSYEQYF.

J is TRBJ2-7 and V is TRBV6-5, with TRBD2 matching over 15 bases. Germline V gives CDR1 MNHEY, CDR2 SVGAGI. V shed 4 bases, J shed 4 bases, and the junction held 2 bases outside the gene matches. The CDR3 covers 15 residues. In DNA, the CDR3 is TGTGCCAGCAGTTTGGGACTAGCGGGAGGTTACGAGCAGTACTTC. Its protein product is CASSLGLAGGYEQYF.

This clone has just a few counts. Within the sample, other DNA sequences also encode this same CDR3. The chain combines TRBV5-1 with TRBJ2-5, with D perhaps TRBD2 (6 bases). Germline CDR1 and CDR2: SGHRS and YFSETQ. Trimming pared 5 bases from V and 0 bases from J, leaving 8 bases between. The CDR3 has 13 residues. The CDR3 DNA sequence: TGCGCCAGCAGTTCGGGGGACCAAGAGACCCAGTACTTC. Protein product: CASSSGDQETQYF.

The table lists this clone with a few counts. The chain recombines TRBV18 with TRBJ2-7; 10 bases map to TRBD2. CDR3 length equals 16 residues. V trimming: 3 bases; J trimming: 2 bases; junction bases outside the gene matches: 7. Germline assignment: CDR1 KGHSH and CDR2 LQKENI. CDR3: CASSPASGSLAYEQYF. The CDR3 nucleotides are TGTGCCAGCTCACCTGCTAGCGGGAGCTTAGCCTACGAGCAGTACTTC.

The chain joins TRBV2 to TRBJ2-2; unclear D gene. From germline, CDR1 is SNHLY and CDR2 FYNNEI. The germline V and J ends were trimmed by 4 bases and 1 base, with 10 bases remaining between them. The CDR3 loop spans 15 amino acids. CDR3 sequence reads: CASSAERRNTGELFF. The CDR3, as DNA: TGTGCCAGCAGTGCGGAGAGAAGGAACACCGGGGAGCTGTTTTTT.

This clone showed up just a few times. The J gene is TRBJ2-6, the V gene TRBV18; the match to TRBD2 covers 8 bases. Germline loops: CDR1 KGHSH, CDR2 LQKENI. V lost 0 bases to trimming and J lost 4 bases; unmatched junction nucleotides: 11. The CDR3 sequence is 19 residues long. CDR3 loop: CASSPPGSSGSTGANVLTF. The CDR3 nucleotides are TGTGCCAGCTCACCACCGGGGAGCAGCGGGAGTACCGGGGCCAACGTCCTGACTTTC.

A few counts support this clone. This chain joins TRBV6-6 and TRBJ1-1; tentatively, D is TRBD1 (5 bases). Per the germline V gene, CDR1 is MNHNY and CDR2 is SVGAGI (reference sequence). V gave up 7 bases and J gave up 1 base, with 13 bases separating them. CDR3 length equals 14 residues. The CDR3 reads CASTLQGGNTEAFF. The CDR3 DNA reads TGTGCCAGCACCTTGCAGGGAGGGAACACTGAAGCTTTCTTT.

This sequence joins TRBV6-1 and TRBJ2-6, with D perhaps matching TRBD1 (6 bases). The CDR3 consists of 15 residues. The germline V gene has CDR1 MNHNS and CDR2 SASEGT. V lost 7 bases, J lost 2 bases, and 12 bases lay in between. The CDR3 loop reads CASILRGPGANVLTF. In nucleotides, the CDR3 is TGTGCCAGCATCCTCAGGGGACCTGGGGCCAACGTCCTGACTTTC.

A few counts support this clone. This chain links TRBV18 with TRBJ1-2; possible D gene TRBD1, 5 bases. The germline CDR1 and CDR2 sequences are KGHSH and LQKENI. V dropped 5 bases and J dropped 2 bases, with 9 bases sitting between them. This CDR3 is built from 13 residues. The CDR3 here is CASSETENYGYTF. In DNA, the CDR3 is TGTGCCAGCTCAGAGACAGAGAACTATGGCTACACCTTC. Using reference TRBV18 and TRBJ1-2 for the parts outside the CDR3, the full variable domain is NAGVMQNPRHLVRRRGQEARLRCSPMKGHSHVYWYRQLPEEGLKFMVYLQKENIIDESGMPKERFSAEFPKEGPSILRIQQVVRGDSAAYFCASSETENYGYTFGSGTRLTVV.